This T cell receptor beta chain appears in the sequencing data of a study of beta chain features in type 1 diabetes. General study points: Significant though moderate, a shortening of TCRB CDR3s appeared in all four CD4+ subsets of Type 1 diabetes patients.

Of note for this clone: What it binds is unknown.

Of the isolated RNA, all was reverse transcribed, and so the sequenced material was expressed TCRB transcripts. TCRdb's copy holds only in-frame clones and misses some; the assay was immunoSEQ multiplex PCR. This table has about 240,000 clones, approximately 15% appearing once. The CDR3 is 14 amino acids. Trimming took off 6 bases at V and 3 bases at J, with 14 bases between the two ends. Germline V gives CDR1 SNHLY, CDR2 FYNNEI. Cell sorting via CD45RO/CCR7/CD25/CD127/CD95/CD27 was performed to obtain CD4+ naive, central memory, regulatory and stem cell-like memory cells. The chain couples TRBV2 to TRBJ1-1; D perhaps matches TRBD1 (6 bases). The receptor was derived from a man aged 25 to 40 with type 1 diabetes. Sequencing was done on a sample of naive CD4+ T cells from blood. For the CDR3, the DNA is TGTGCCAGCAGCGGCCGGGGGGGCGACACTGAAGCTTTCTTT. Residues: CASSGRGGDTEAFF.